This entry is about one T cell receptor beta chain. Produced via immunoSEQ multiplex PCR; TCRdb's table is partial and in-frame only. The sample consists of 95,000 to 150,000 clones, around 91% of them appearing once. The data derive from a study of OX40 agonist ivuxolimab in advanced cancers. Turning to the study itself: Dose-escalation cases comprised hepatocellular carcinoma, melanoma, renal cell or head and neck cancer.

Losses at the gene ends were 1 base for V and 2 bases for J; bases not matched to a gene: 2. This CDR3 region has 14 residues. From germline, CDR1 is SGHTA and CDR2 FQGNSA. J is TRBJ2-7 and V is TRBV7-2; 7 bases fit TRBD1. Sequenced material: CD4+ or CD8+ T cells sorted from blood, taken in a trial of the OX40 agonist ivuxolimab. This clonotype originated in an adult with an advanced solid tumor such as melanoma, head and neck, liver or kidney cancer. The CDR3 nucleotides are TGTGCCAGCAGCTTAGGGGGACAGCCCTACGAGCAGTACTTC. This codes for CASSLGGQPYEQYF.